This T cell receptor (beta chain) was recorded in a study of vaccination effects on CD4 cells after COVID-19 (dated by TCRdb to the early 2020s). About the investigation overall: Across the study, the median time from the second dose to post-vaccine sampling was 72 days (range 14 to 241). In both COVID-19 convalescent patients and infection-naive vaccine recipients, the study compared SARS-CoV-2 spike-specific CD4+ TCR repertoires from before mRNA vaccination with those from after it. Cultures from other donors in the study were sequenced with the Oncomine TCR Beta short-read assay on an Illumina iSeq 100. The full study included over 8 COVID-19 convalescent patients and a few SARS-CoV-2-naive healthy vaccine recipients.

This clone has more than one count but fewer than ten. The antigen it recognizes is unknown. No per-base quality is available; no much larger clone lies one base away. Libraries were built with the immunoSEQ multiplex PCR assay. TCR beta CDR3 sequencing was performed on DNA from the cultured, isolated CD4+ T cells. The study's own analysis went as follows. The analysis removed non-productive TCR sequences, trimmed reads to the CDR3 region, and retained only CDR3s that were 7 or more amino acids long. Antigen-specific clonotypes were identified with the MANAFEST web app by comparing expansion in peptide wells against reference cultures. To count as positive, a clone had to show expansion at FDR<0.05 compared with the reference and with all other wells, an odds ratio above 5, and a frequency above 0.1% in two replicate wells. Clonotypes significantly expanded in SARS-CoV-2 spike wells and in at least one common cold coronavirus spike condition were defined as cross-reactive. Using the stringdist R package, CDR3 similarity was measured by Levenshtein distance, and unrooted trees were constructed with ape in R 3.6.1. This immuneACCESS table, as held by TCRdb, lists in-frame sequences with V and J called but not all clones. Of the missing ones, under half trace to an unresolved V gene in checked studies; the others have no known cause. D and trimming come from the DNA, and the V and J calls and clone size come from that table. Recorded for this sample are tens of thousands of clones; about three quarters of them occurred a single time. The ten largest clones represent over 0.95% of the sample.

Study-level results and caveats: The study was limited by a small number of convalescent patients, and early post-infection timepoints were lacking. Clones induced by infection and clones induced by vaccination both contracted markedly at late timepoints after vaccination, which fits with T cell responses waning over time. In healthy vaccine recipients, vaccine-induced clones were almost all SARS-CoV-2 mono-reactive, with only 1 of 255 cross-reactive with common cold coronaviruses.

The ViraFEST assay stimulated PBMC with viral peptide pools and then used TCR sequencing to identify antigen-specific CD4+ T cell clonotypes by expansion. After approximately 11 days of culture, CD4+ T cells were isolated with the EasySep CD4+ T cell isolation kit. Two doses of either the BNT162b2 or the mRNA-1273 mRNA SARS-CoV-2 vaccine were administered to participants. Negative nucleocapsid antibody results before and after vaccination confirmed that the healthy vaccine recipients had no prior SARS-CoV-2 infection. About 2.1 million PBMC per well were cultured in IMDM with about 4.8% human AB serum, roughly 11 IU/ml IL-2 and gentamicin, plus 10 ug/ml peptides. On days 3 and 7, half of the culture medium was replaced with fresh IL-2-containing medium. Unless noted otherwise, every peptide stimulation condition was grown in triplicate wells. Using Ficoll-Paque Plus gradient centrifugation, PBMC were separated from whole blood and then either used fresh or cryopreserved at -140C. The overlapping peptide pools covered the spike proteins of SARS-CoV-2 and of the common cold coronaviruses HCoV-NL63, HCoV-OC43 and HCoV-229E. The QIAamp micro DNA kit was used to extract genomic DNA from the cultured CD4+ T cells.

The receptor comes from a human donor who received a COVID-19 vaccine. Sequencing was performed on CD4+ T cells from PBMCs cultured with HCoV-OC43 spike peptides, taken after COVID-19 vaccination. The cell subset or site label on this specimen signifies: HCoV-OC43 spike overlapping peptide pool stimulation.

The DNA sequence follows: TGTGCCACCAGTGACCCCGCGTGGAGCGGGGGGGCCGAGGACCCCTACAATGAGCAGTTCTTC. Its protein reads: CATSDPAWSGGAEDPYNEQFF. The receptor chain draws on TRBV24-1 and TRBJ2-1; 10 central nucleotides agree with TRBD2. At the junction V is shortened by 4 bases and J by 2 bases; bases outside the gene matches: 19. Reading from cysteine to phenylalanine, the CDR3 counts 21 amino acids. Only CDR3 DNA is held: 63 bases, read in frame from base 1. The germline V gene gives CDR1 as KGHDR and CDR2 as SFDVKD.